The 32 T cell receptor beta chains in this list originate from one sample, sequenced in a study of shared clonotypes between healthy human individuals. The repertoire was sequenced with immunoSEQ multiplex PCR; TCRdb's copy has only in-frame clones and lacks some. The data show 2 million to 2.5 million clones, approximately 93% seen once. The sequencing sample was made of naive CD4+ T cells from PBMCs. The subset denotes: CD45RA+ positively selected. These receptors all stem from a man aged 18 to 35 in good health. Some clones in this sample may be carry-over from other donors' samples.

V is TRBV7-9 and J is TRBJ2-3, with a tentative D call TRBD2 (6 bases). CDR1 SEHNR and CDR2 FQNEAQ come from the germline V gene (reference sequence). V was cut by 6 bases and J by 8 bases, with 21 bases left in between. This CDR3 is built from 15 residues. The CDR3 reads CASSSPGLPPGTQYF. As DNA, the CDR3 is TGTGCCAGCAGTTCACCGGGACTGCCCCCCGGTACGCAGTATTTT.

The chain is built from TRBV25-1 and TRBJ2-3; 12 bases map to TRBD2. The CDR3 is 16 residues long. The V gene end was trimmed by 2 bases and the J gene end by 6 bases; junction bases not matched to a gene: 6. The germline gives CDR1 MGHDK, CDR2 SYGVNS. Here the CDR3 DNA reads TGTGCCAGCAGTGAAGTGGCTAGCGGGAGGGCGGATACGCAGTATTTT. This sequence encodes CASSEVASGRADTQYF. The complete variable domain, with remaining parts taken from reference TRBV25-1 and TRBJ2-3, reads EADIYQTPRYLVIGTGKKITLECSQTMGHDKMYWYQQDPGMELHLIHYSYGVNSTEKGDLSSESTVSRIRTEHFPLTLESARPSHTSQYLCASSEVASGRADTQYFGPGTRLTVL.

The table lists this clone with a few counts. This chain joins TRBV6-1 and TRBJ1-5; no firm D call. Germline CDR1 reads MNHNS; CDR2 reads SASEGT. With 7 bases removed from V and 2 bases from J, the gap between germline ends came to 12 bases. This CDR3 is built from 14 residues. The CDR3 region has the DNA TGTGCCAGCAATAAACGGTGGGGCAATCAGCCCCAGCATTTT. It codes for CASNKRWGNQPQHF.

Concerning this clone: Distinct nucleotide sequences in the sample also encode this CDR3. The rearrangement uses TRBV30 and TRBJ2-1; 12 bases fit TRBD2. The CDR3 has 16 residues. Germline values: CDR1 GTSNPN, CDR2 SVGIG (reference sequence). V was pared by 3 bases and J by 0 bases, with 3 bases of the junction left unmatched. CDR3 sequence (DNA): TGTGCCTGGAGCGTGACTAGCGGGAGCTCCTACAATGAGCAGTTCTTC. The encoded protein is CAWSVTSGSSYNEQFF.

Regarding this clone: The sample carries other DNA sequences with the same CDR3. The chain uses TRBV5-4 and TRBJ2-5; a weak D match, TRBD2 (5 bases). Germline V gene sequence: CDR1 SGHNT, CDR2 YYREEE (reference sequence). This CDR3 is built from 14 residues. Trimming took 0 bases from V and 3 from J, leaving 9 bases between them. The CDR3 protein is CASSLGQREETQYF. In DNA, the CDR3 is TGTGCCAGCAGCTTGGGGCAGAGGGAAGAGACCCAGTACTTC.

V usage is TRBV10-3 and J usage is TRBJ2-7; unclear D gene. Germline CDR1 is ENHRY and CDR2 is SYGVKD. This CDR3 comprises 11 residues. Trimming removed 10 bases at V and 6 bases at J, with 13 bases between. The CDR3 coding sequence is TGTGCCACTGGGTCTAGTGCCGAGCAGTACTTC. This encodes CATGSSAEQYF.

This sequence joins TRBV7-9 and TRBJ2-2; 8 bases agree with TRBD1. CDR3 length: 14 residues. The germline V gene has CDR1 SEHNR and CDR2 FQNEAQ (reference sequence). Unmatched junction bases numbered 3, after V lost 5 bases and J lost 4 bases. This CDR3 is CASSTTGGTGELFF. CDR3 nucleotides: TGTGCCAGCAGCACTACAGGGGGCACCGGGGAGCTGTTTTTT.

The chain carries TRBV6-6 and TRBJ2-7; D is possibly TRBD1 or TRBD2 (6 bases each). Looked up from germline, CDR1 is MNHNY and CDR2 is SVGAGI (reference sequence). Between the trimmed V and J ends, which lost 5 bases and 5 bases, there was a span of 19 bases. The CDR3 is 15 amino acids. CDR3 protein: CASSPSPLGGDEQYF. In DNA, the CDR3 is TGTGCCAGCAGTCCCTCCCCCTTGGGGGGCGACGAGCAGTACTTC.

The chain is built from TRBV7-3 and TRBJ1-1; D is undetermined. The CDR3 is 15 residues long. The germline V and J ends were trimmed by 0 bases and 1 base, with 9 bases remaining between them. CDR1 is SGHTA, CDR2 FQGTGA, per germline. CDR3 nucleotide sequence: TGTGCCAGCAGCTTAACAGGCCTCGGGAACACTGAAGCTTTCTTT. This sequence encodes CASSLTGLGNTEAFF. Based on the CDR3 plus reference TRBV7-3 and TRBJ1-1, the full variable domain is GAGVSQTPSNKVTEKGKYVELRCDPISGHTALYWYRQSLGQGPEFLIYFQGTGAADDSGLPNDRFFAVRPEGSVSTLKIQRTERGDSAVYLCASSLTGLGNTEAFFGQGTRLTVV.

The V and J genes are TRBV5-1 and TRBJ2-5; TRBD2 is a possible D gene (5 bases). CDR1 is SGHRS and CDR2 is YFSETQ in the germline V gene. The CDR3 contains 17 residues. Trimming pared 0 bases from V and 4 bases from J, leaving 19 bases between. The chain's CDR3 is CASSLASGPSGGETQYF. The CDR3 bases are TGCGCCAGCAGCTTGGCCTCCGGGCCCAGCGGAGGAGAGACCCAGTACTTC.

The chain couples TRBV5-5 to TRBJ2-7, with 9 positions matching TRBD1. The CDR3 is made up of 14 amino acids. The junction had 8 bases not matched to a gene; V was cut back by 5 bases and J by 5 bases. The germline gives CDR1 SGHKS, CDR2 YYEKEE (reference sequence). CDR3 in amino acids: CASRAGQGRHEQYF. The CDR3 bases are TGTGCCAGCAGGGCTGGACAGGGGAGACACGAGCAGTACTTC.

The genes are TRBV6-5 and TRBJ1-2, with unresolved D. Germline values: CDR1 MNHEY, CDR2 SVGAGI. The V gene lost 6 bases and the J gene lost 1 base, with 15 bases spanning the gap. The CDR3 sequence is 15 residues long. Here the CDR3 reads CASRHRGGFNYGYTF. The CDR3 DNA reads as TGTGCCAGCAGGCATAGAGGTGGCTTTAACTATGGCTACACCTTC.

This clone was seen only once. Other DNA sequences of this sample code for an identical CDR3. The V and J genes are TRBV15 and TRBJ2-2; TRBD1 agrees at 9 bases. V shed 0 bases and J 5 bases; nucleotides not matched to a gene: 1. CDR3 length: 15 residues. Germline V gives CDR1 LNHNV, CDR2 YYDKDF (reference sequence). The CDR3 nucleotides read TGTGCCACCAGCAGAGATGACAGGGGGACCGGGGAGCTGTTTTTT. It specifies CATSRDDRGTGELFF.

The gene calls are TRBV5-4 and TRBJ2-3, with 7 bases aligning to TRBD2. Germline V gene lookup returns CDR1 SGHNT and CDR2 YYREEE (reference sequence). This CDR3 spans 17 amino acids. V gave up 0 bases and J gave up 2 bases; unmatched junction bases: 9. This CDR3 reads CASSLARASGNTDTQYF. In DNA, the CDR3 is TGTGCCAGCAGCTTGGCCAGGGCCAGCGGGAACACAGATACGCAGTATTTT.

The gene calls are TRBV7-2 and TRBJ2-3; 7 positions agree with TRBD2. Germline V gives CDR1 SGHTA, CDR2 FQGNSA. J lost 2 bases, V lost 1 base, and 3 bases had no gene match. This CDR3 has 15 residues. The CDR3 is CASSLVAGLTDTQYF. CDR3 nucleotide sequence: TGTGCCAGCAGCTTAGTAGCGGGCCTCACAGATACGCAGTATTTT.

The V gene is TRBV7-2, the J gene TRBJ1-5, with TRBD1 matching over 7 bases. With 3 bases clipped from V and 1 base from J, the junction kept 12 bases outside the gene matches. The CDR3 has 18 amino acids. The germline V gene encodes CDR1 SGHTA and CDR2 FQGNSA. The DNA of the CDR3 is TGTGCCAGCAGCTTGGACAGGAGGAGTAGGGTGAGCAATCAGCCCCAGCATTTT. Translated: CASSLDRRSRVSNQPQHF.

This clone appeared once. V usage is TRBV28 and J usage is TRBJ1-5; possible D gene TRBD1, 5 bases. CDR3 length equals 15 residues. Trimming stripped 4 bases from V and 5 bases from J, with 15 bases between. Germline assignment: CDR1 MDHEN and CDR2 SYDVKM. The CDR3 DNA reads TGTGCCAGCAGTTCCCAGGGAAGGGGCGATCAGCCCCAGCATTTT. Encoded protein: CASSSQGRGDQPQHF.

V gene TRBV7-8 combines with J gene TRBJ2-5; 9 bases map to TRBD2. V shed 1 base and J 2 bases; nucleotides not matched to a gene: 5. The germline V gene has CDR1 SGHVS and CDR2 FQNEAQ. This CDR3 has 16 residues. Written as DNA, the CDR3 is TGTGCCAGCAGCTTAGTTGGCGGGAGGGATCAAGAGACCCAGTACTTC. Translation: CASSLVGGRDQETQYF.

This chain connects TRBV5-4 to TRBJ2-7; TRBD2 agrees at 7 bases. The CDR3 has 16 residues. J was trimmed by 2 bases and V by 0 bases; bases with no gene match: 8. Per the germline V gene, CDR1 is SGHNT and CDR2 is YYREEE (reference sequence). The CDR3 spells CASSLGGGGATYEQYF. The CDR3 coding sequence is TGTGCCAGCAGCTTGGGGGGCGGGGGAGCGACCTACGAGCAGTACTTC.

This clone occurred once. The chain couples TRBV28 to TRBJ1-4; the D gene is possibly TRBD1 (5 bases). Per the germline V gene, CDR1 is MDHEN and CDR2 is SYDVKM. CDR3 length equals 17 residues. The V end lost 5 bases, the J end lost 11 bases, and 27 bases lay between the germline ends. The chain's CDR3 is CASSLQGSGSKWSKLFF. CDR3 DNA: TGTGCCAGCAGTCTCCAGGGAAGCGGTTCAAAATGGTCCAAACTGTTTTTT.

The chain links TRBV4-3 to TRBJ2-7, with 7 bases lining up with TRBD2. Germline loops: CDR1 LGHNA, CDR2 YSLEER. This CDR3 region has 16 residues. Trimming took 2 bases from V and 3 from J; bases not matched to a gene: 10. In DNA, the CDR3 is TGCGCCAGCAGCCAAAGATGGGGGGGAGGGGACTACGAGCAGTACTTC. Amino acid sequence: CASSQRWGGGDYEQYF.

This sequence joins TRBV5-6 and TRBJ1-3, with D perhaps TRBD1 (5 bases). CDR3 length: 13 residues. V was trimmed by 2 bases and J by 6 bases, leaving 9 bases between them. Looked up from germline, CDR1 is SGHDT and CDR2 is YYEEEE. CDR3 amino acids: CASSFGTENTIYF. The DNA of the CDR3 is TGTGCCAGCAGCTTCGGGACCGAAAACACCATATATTTT.

The CDR3: CASRAQRPRRPRNEQFF. The DNA for the CDR3 is TGTGCCAGCAGAGCGCAACGGCCCCGACGGCCCAGGAATGAGCAGTTCTTC. The chain employs TRBV11-2 and TRBJ2-1, with D unresolved. The CDR3 has 17 residues. Per germline, CDR1 SGHAT and CDR2 FQNNGV. V was trimmed by 6 bases and J by 7 bases, leaving 25 bases between them.

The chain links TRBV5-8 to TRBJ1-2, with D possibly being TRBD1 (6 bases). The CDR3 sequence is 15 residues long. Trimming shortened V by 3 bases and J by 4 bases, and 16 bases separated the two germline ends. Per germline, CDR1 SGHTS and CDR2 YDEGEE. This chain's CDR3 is CASSSRDTRAYGYTF. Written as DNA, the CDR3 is TGTGCCAGCAGCTCCCGGGACACGAGGGCCTATGGCTACACCTTC.

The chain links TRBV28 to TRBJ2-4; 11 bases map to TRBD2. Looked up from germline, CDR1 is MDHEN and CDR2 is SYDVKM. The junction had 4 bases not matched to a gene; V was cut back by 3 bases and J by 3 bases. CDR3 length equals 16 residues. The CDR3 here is CASSFSSGGLKNIQYF. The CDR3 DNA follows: TGTGCCAGCAGTTTCTCTAGCGGGGGGCTCAAAAACATTCAGTACTTC.

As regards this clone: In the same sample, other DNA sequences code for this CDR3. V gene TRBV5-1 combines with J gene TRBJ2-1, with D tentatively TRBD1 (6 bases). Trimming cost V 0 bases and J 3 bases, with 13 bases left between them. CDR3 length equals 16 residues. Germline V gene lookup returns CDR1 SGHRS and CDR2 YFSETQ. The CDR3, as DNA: TGCGCCAGCAGCTTGGAACTTGGACAGATCTACAATGAGCAGTTCTTC. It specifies CASSLELGQIYNEQFF.

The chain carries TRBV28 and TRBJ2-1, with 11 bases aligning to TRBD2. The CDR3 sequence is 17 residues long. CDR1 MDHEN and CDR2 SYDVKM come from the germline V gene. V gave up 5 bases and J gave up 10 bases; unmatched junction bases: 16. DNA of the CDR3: TGTGCCAGCAGTCCCCCCGGGTTGTTAGCGGGAGGGTACGAGCAGTTCTTC. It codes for CASSPPGLLAGGYEQFF.

In nucleotides, the CDR3 is TGTGCCAGCAGCTTTTCCGGGACTAGCGGGACCGGTTACAATGAGCAGTTCTTC. Translation: CASSFSGTSGTGYNEQFF. The chain couples TRBV7-2 to TRBJ2-1, with TRBD2 matching 13 bases. The V gene's germline CDR1 is SGHTA and CDR2 FQGNSA. Trimming took 3 bases from V and 4 from J; bases not matched to a gene: 9. The CDR3 extends over 18 amino acids.

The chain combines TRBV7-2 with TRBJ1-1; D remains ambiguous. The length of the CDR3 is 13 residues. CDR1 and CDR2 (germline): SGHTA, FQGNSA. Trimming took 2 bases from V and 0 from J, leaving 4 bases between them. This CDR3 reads CASSLTMNTEAFF. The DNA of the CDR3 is TGTGCCAGCAGCTTAACGATGAACACTGAAGCTTTCTTT.

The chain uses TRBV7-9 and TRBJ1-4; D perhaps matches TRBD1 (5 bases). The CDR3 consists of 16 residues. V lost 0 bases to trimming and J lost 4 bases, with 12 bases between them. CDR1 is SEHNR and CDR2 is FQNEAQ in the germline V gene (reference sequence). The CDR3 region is CASSLAGAGNNEKLFF. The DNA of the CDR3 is TGTGCCAGCAGCTTAGCAGGGGCAGGGAATAATGAAAAACTGTTTTTT.

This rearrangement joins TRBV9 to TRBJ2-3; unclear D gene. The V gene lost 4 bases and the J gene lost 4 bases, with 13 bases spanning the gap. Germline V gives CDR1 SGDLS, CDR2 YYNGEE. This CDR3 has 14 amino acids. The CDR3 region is CASSIQDGPDTQYF. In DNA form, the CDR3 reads TGTGCCAGCAGCATCCAGGACGGCCCAGATACGCAGTATTTT.

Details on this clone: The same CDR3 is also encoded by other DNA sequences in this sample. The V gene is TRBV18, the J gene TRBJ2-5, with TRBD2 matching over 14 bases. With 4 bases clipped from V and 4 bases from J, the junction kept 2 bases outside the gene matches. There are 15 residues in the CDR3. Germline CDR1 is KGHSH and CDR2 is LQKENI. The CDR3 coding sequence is TGTGCCAGCTCACTGGGACTAGCGGGAGTAGAGACCCAGTACTTC. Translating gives CASSLGLAGVETQYF.